The text below deals with one TCR beta chain. A read error may explain this, as a much larger clone is one base away. The data stem from a study of T cells in Graves' hyperthyroidism and ophthalmopathy. Exclusion of a patient resulted from uncontrolled infection, other autoimmune disease, pregnancy or lactation. PBMCs were collected from a roughly 9.7 ml volume of fresh peripheral blood. The investigators amplified TCR beta CDR3 regions from RNA transcripts. Using the HTBI primer set, a first-round RT-PCR was run on the TCR CDR3. TCRdb itself ran the multiplex PCR reads through MiXCR, one entry per CDR3 protein. Altogether more than 500,000 distinct CDR3 sequences are present, about 14% being singletons, with the ten largest covering about 14%. This CDR3 contains 15 residues. The germline V gene encodes CDR1 MNHEY and CDR2 SMNVEV (reference sequence).

The specimen sequenced was blood. This receptor was identified in a woman aged 40 to 50 with Graves' hyperthyroidism. The chain has TRBV27 and TRBJ2-1; TRBD2 matches 11 bases. The CDR3 DNA follows: TGTGCCAGCAGTCAGATAGTAGCGGGAGGGGATGAGCGGTTCTTC. It codes for CASSQIVAGGDERFF.